This TCR beta chain emerged from a study of blood T cells in healthy people across ages. The CDR3 spans 13 residues. V shed 1 base and J shed 9 bases, with 10 bases lying between them. CDR1 and CDR2 from the germline V gene are MGHRA and YSYEKL. Sample-barcoded 5' priming and a J-beta primer mix drove a second PCR of roughly 7 to 11 cycles. Each CDR3 protein is one row after TCRdb ran MiXCR on the 5' RACE reads. The data hold around 500,000 distinct CDR3 sequences, with more than 45% observed a single time. The sample was blood. This receptor was taken from a man aged 80 or over in good health. The chain recombines TRBV4-1 with TRBJ2-1, with D maybe TRBD1 (5 bases). CDR3 sequence reads: CASSQARGGEQFF. The CDR3 DNA is TGCGCCAGCAGCCAAGCAAGGGGCGGTGAGCAGTTCTTC.